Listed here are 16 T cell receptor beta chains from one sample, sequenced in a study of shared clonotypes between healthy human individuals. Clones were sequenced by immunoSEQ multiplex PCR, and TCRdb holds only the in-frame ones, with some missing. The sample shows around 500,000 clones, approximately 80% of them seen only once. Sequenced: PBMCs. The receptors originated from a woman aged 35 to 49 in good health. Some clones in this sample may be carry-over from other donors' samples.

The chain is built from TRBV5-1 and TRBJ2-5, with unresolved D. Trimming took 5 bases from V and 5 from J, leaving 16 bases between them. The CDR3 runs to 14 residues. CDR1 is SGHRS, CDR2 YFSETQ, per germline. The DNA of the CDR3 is TGCGCCAGCAGGGAACAGCTAGGGATCGAGACCCAGTACTTC. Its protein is CASREQLGIETQYF. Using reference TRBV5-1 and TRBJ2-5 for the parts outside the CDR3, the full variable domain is KAGVTQTPRYLIKTRGQQVTLSCSPISGHRSVSWYQQTPGQGLQFLFEYFSETQRNKGNFPGRFSGRQFSNSRSEMNVSTLELGDSALYLCASREQLGIETQYFGPGTRLLVL.

The CDR3 here is CAWSPTRGGYGYTF. As DNA, the CDR3 is TGTGCCTGGAGTCCCACCAGGGGCGGATATGGCTACACCTTC. This chain connects TRBV30 to TRBJ1-2, with a weak D call TRBD1 (6 bases). This CDR3 region has 14 residues. V was cut by 2 bases and J by 5 bases, with 15 bases left in between. Germline V lookup: CDR1 GTSNPN, CDR2 SVGIG (reference sequence).

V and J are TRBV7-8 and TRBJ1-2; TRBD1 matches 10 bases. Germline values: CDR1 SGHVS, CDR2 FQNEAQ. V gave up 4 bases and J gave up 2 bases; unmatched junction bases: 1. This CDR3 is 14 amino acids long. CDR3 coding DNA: TGTGCCAGCAGCTGGGACAGGGGAAACTATGGCTACACCTTC. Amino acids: CASSWDRGNYGYTF. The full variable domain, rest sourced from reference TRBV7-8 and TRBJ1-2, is GAGVSQSPRYKVAKRGQDVALRCDPISGHVSLFWYQQALGQGPEFLTYFQNEAQLDKSGLPSDRFFAERPEGSVSTLKIQRTQQEDSAVYLCASSWDRGNYGYTFGSGTRLTVV.

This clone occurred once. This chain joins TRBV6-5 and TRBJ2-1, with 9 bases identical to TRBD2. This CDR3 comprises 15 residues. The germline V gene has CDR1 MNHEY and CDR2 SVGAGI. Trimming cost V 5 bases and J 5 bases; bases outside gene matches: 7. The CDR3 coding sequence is TGTGCCAGCAGTAGGGTGGCGGGAGGGGACAATGAGCAGTTCTTC. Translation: CASSRVAGGDNEQFF.

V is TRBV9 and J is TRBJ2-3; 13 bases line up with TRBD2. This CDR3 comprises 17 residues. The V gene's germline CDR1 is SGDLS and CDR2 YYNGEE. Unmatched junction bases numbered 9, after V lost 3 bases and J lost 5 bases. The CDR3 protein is CASSALTGTSGKDTQYF. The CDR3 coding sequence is TGTGCCAGCAGCGCATTAACCGGGACTAGCGGGAAAGATACGCAGTATTTT.

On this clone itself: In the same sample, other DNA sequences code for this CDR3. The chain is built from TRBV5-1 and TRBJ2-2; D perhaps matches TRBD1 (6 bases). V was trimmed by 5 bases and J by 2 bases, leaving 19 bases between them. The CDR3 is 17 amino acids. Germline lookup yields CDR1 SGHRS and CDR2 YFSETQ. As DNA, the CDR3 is TGCGCCAGCAGTTCTGGCCTGGCAGGGGCTAACACCGGGGAGCTGTTTTTT. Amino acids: CASSSGLAGANTGELFF.

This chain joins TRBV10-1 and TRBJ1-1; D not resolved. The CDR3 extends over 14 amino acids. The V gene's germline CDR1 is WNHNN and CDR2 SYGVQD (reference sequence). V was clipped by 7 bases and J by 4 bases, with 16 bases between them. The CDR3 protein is CASNQHLSSTEAFF. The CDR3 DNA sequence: TGCGCCAGCAATCAACACCTGTCGTCCACTGAAGCTTTCTTT.

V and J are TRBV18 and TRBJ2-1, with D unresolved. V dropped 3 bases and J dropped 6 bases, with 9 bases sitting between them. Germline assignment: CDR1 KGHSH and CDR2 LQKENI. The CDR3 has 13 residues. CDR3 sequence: CASSPVAVNEQFF. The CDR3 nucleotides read TGTGCCAGCTCACCCGTAGCCGTCAATGAGCAGTTCTTC.

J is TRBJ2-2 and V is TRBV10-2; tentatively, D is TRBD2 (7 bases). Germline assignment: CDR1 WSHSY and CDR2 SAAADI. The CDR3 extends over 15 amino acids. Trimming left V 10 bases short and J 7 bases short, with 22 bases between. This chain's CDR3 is CATAPGLGGGGELFF. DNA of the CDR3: TGCGCCACCGCGCCCGGACTAGGGGGGGGCGGGGAGCTGTTTTTT.

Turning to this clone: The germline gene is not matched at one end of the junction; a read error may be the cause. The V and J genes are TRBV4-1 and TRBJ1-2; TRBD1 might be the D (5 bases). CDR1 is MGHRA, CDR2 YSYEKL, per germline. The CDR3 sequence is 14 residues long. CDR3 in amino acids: CASSQETANYGYTF. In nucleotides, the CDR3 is TGTGCCAGCAGCCAAGAGACAGCTAACTATGGCTACACCTTC.

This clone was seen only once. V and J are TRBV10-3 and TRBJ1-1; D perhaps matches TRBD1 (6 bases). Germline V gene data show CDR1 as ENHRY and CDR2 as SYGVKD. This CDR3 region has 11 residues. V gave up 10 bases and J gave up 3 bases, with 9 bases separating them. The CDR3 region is CATRQDTEAFF. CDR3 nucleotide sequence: TGTGCCACCAGACAGGACACTGAAGCTTTCTTT.

CDR3 nucleotides: TGCGCCAGCAGCAGGACAGTTTATGGCTACACCTTC. It encodes CASSRTVYGYTF. The chain employs TRBV5-1 and TRBJ1-2; D is possibly TRBD1 (6 bases). Germline V CDR1 and CDR2: SGHRS, YFSETQ. This CDR3 region has 12 residues. Trimming left V 4 bases short and J 5 bases short, with 9 bases between.

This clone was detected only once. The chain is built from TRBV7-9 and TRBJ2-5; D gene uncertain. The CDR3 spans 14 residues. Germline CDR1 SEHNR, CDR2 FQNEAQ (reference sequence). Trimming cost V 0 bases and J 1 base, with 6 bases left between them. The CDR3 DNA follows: TGTGCCAGCAGCTTAGCACGTGCCCAAGAGACCCAGTACTTC. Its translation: CASSLARAQETQYF.

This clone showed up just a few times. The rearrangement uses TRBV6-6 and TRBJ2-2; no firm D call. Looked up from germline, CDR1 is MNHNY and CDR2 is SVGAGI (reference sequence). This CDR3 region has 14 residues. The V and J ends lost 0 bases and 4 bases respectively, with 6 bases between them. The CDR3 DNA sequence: TGTGCCAGCAGTTACTCACTAAGCACCGGGGAGCTGTTTTTT. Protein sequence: CASSYSLSTGELFF.

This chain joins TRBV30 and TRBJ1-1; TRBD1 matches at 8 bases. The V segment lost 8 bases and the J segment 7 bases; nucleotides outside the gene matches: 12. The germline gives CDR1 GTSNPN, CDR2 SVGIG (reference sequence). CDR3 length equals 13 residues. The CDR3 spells CAGLQGGLGEAFF. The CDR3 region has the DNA TGTGCCGGACTACAGGGGGGGCTAGGTGAAGCTTTCTTT.

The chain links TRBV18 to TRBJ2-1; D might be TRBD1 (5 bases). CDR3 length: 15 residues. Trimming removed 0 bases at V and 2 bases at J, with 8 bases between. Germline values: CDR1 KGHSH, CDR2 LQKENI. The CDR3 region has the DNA TGTGCCAGCTCACCACCTACAGGAACCTACAATGAGCAGTTCTTC. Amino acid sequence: CASSPPTGTYNEQFF.